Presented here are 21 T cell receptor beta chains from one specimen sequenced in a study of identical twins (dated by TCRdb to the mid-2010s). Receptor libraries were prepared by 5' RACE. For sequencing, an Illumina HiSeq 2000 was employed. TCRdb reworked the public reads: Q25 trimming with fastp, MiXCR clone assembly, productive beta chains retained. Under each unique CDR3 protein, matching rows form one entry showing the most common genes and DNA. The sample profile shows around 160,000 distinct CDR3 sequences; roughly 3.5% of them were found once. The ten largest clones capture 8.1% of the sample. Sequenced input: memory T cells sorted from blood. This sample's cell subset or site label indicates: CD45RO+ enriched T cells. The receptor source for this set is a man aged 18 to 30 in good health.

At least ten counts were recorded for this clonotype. CDR3 amino acids: CASSGSGTGVREQFF. CDR3 sequence (DNA): TGTGCCAGCAGCGGCTCCGGGACAGGGGTTCGTGAGCAGTTCTTC. V usage is TRBV5-6 and J usage is TRBJ2-1; 10 bases agree with TRBD1. Trimming took 4 bases from V and 9 from J; bases not matched to a gene: 10. Germline CDR1 is SGHDT and CDR2 is YYEEEE. CDR3 length: 15 residues.

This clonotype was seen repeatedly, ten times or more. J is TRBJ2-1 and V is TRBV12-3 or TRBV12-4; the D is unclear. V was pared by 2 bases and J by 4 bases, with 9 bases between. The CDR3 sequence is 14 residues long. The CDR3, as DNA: TGTGCCAGCAGTTTATGGGGTGGGTACAATGAGCAGTTCTTC. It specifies CASSLWGGYNEQFF.

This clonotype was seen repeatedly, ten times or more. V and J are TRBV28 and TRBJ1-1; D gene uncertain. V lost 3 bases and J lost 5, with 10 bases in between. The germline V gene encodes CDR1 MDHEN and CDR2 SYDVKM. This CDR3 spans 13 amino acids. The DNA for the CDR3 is TGTGCCAGCAGTTTGCCAGCCGGGACTGAAGCTTTCTTT. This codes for CASSLPAGTEAFF.

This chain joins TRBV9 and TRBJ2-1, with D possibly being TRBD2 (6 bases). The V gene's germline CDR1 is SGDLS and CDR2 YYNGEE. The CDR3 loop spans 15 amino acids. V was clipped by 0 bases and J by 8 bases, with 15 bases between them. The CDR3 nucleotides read TGTGCCAGCAGCGTAGAGGGGACTGGAGCACATGAGCAGTTCTTC. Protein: CASSVEGTGAHEQFF.

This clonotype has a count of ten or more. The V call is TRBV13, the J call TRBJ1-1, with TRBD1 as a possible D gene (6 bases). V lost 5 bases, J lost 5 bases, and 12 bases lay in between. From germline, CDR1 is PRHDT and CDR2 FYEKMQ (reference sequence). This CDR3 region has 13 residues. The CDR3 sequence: CASSRGYETEAFF. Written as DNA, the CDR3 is TGTGCCAGCAGCAGGGGGTATGAGACTGAAGCTTTCTTT.

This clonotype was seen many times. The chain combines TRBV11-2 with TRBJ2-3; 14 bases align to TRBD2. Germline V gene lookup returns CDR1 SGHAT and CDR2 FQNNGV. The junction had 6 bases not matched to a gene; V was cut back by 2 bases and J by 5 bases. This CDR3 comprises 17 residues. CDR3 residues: CASSLYGTSGSGDTQYF. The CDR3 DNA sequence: TGTGCCAGCAGCTTATACGGGACTAGCGGGAGTGGAGATACGCAGTATTTT.

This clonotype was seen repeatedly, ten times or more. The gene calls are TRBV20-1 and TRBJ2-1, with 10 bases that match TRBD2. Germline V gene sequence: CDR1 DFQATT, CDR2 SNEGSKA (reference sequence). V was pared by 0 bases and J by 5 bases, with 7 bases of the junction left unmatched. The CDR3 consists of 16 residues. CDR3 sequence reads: CSARDATSGTNNEQFF. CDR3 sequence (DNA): TGCAGTGCTAGAGACGCAACTAGCGGGACTAACAATGAGCAGTTCTTC.

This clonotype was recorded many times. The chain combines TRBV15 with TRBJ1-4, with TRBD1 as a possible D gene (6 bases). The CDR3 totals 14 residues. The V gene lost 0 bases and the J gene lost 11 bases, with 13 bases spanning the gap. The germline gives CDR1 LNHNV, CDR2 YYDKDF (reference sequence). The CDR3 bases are TGTGCCACCAGCAGAGATCGAGGGCAGGGGAAACTGTTTTTT. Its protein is CATSRDRGQGKLFF.

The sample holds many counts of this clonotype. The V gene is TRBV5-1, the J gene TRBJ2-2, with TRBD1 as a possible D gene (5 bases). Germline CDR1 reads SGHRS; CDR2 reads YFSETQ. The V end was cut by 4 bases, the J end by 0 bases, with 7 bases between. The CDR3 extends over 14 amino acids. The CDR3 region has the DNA TGCGCCAGCAGCCTACAGGCGAACACCGGGGAGCTGTTTTTT. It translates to CASSLQANTGELFF.

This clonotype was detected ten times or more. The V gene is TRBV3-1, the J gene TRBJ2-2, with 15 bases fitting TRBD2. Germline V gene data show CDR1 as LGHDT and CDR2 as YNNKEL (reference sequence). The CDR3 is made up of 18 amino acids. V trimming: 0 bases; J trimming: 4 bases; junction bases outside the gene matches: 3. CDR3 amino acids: CASSQEGLAGGGTGELFF. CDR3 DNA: TGTGCCAGCAGCCAAGAGGGACTAGCGGGAGGTGGCACCGGGGAGCTGTTTTTT.

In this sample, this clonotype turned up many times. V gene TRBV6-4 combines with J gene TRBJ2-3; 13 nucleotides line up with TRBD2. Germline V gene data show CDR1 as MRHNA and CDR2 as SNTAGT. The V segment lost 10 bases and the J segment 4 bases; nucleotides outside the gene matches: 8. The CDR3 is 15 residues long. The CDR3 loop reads CATSPLAGGADTQYF. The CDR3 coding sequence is TGTGCCACCTCGCCACTAGCGGGAGGGGCAGATACGCAGTATTTT.

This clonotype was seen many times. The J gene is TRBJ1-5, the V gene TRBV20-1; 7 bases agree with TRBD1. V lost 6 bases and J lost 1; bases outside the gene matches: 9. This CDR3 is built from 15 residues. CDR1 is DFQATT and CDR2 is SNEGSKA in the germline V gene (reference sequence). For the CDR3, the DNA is TGCAGTGCGGCCGACAGGGTCGGGAGCAATCAGCCCCAGCATTTT. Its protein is CSAADRVGSNQPQHF.

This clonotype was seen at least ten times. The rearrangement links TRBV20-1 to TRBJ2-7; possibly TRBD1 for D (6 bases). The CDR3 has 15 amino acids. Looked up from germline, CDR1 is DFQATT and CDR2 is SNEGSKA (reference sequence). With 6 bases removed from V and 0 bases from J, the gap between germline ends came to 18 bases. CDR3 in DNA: TGCAGTGCAAACCAGGACAGAATCTCCTCCTACGAGCAGTACTTC. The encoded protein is CSANQDRISSYEQYF.

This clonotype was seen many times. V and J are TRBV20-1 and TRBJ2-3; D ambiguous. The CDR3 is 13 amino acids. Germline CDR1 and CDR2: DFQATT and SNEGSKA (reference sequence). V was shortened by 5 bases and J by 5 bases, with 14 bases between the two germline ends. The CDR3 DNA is TGCAGTGCTCCTCCATTGGTGCAAGATACGCAGTATTTT. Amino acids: CSAPPLVQDTQYF.

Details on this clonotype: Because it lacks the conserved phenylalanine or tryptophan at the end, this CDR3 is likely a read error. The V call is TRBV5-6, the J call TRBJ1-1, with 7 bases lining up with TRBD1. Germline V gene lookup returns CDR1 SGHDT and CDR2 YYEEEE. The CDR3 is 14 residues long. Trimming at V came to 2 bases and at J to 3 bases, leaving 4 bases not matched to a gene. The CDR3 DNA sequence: TGTGCCAGCAGCTTCACACAGGGGTACACTGAAGCTTTCTAT. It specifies CASSFTQGYTEAFY.

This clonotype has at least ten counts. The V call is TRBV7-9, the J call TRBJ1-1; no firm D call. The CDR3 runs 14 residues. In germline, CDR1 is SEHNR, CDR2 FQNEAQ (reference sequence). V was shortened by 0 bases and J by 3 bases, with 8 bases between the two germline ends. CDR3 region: CASSLAGDHTEAFF. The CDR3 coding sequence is TGTGCCAGCAGCTTAGCCGGGGATCACACTGAAGCTTTCTTT.

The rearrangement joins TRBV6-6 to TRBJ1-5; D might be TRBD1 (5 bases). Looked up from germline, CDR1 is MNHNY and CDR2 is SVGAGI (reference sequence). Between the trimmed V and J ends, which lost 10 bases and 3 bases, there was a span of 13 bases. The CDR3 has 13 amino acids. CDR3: CATLGQFNQPQHF. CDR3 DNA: TGTGCCACTTTGGGGCAGTTCAATCAGCCCCAGCATTTT.

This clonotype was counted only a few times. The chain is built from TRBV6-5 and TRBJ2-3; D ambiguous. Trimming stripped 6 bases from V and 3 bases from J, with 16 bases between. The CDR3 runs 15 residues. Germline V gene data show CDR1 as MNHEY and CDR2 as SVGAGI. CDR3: CASSYLRRLTDTQYF. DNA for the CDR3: TGTGCCAGCAGCTATTTACGTCGGCTAACAGATACGCAGTATTTT.

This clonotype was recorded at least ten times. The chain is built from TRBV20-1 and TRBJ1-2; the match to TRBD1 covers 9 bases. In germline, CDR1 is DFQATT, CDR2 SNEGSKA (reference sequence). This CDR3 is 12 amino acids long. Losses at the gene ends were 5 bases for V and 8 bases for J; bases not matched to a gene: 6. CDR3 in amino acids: CSARTGGAGYTF. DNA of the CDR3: TGCAGTGCTCGTACAGGGGGCGCGGGCTACACCTTC.

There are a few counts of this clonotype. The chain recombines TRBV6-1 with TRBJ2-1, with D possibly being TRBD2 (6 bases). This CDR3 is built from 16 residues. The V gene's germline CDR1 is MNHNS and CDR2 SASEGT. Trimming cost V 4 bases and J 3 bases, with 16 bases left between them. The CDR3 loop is CASSAPSTGVYNEQFF. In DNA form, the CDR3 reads TGTGCCAGCAGTGCCCCTAGTACGGGGGTCTACAATGAGCAGTTCTTC.

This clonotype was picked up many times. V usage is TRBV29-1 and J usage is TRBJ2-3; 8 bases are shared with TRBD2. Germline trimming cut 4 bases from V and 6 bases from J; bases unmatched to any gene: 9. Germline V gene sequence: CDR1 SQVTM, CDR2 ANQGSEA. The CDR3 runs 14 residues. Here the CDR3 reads CSVGGGGLADTQYF. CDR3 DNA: TGCAGCGTTGGAGGCGGGGGGCTAGCCGATACGCAGTATTTT.